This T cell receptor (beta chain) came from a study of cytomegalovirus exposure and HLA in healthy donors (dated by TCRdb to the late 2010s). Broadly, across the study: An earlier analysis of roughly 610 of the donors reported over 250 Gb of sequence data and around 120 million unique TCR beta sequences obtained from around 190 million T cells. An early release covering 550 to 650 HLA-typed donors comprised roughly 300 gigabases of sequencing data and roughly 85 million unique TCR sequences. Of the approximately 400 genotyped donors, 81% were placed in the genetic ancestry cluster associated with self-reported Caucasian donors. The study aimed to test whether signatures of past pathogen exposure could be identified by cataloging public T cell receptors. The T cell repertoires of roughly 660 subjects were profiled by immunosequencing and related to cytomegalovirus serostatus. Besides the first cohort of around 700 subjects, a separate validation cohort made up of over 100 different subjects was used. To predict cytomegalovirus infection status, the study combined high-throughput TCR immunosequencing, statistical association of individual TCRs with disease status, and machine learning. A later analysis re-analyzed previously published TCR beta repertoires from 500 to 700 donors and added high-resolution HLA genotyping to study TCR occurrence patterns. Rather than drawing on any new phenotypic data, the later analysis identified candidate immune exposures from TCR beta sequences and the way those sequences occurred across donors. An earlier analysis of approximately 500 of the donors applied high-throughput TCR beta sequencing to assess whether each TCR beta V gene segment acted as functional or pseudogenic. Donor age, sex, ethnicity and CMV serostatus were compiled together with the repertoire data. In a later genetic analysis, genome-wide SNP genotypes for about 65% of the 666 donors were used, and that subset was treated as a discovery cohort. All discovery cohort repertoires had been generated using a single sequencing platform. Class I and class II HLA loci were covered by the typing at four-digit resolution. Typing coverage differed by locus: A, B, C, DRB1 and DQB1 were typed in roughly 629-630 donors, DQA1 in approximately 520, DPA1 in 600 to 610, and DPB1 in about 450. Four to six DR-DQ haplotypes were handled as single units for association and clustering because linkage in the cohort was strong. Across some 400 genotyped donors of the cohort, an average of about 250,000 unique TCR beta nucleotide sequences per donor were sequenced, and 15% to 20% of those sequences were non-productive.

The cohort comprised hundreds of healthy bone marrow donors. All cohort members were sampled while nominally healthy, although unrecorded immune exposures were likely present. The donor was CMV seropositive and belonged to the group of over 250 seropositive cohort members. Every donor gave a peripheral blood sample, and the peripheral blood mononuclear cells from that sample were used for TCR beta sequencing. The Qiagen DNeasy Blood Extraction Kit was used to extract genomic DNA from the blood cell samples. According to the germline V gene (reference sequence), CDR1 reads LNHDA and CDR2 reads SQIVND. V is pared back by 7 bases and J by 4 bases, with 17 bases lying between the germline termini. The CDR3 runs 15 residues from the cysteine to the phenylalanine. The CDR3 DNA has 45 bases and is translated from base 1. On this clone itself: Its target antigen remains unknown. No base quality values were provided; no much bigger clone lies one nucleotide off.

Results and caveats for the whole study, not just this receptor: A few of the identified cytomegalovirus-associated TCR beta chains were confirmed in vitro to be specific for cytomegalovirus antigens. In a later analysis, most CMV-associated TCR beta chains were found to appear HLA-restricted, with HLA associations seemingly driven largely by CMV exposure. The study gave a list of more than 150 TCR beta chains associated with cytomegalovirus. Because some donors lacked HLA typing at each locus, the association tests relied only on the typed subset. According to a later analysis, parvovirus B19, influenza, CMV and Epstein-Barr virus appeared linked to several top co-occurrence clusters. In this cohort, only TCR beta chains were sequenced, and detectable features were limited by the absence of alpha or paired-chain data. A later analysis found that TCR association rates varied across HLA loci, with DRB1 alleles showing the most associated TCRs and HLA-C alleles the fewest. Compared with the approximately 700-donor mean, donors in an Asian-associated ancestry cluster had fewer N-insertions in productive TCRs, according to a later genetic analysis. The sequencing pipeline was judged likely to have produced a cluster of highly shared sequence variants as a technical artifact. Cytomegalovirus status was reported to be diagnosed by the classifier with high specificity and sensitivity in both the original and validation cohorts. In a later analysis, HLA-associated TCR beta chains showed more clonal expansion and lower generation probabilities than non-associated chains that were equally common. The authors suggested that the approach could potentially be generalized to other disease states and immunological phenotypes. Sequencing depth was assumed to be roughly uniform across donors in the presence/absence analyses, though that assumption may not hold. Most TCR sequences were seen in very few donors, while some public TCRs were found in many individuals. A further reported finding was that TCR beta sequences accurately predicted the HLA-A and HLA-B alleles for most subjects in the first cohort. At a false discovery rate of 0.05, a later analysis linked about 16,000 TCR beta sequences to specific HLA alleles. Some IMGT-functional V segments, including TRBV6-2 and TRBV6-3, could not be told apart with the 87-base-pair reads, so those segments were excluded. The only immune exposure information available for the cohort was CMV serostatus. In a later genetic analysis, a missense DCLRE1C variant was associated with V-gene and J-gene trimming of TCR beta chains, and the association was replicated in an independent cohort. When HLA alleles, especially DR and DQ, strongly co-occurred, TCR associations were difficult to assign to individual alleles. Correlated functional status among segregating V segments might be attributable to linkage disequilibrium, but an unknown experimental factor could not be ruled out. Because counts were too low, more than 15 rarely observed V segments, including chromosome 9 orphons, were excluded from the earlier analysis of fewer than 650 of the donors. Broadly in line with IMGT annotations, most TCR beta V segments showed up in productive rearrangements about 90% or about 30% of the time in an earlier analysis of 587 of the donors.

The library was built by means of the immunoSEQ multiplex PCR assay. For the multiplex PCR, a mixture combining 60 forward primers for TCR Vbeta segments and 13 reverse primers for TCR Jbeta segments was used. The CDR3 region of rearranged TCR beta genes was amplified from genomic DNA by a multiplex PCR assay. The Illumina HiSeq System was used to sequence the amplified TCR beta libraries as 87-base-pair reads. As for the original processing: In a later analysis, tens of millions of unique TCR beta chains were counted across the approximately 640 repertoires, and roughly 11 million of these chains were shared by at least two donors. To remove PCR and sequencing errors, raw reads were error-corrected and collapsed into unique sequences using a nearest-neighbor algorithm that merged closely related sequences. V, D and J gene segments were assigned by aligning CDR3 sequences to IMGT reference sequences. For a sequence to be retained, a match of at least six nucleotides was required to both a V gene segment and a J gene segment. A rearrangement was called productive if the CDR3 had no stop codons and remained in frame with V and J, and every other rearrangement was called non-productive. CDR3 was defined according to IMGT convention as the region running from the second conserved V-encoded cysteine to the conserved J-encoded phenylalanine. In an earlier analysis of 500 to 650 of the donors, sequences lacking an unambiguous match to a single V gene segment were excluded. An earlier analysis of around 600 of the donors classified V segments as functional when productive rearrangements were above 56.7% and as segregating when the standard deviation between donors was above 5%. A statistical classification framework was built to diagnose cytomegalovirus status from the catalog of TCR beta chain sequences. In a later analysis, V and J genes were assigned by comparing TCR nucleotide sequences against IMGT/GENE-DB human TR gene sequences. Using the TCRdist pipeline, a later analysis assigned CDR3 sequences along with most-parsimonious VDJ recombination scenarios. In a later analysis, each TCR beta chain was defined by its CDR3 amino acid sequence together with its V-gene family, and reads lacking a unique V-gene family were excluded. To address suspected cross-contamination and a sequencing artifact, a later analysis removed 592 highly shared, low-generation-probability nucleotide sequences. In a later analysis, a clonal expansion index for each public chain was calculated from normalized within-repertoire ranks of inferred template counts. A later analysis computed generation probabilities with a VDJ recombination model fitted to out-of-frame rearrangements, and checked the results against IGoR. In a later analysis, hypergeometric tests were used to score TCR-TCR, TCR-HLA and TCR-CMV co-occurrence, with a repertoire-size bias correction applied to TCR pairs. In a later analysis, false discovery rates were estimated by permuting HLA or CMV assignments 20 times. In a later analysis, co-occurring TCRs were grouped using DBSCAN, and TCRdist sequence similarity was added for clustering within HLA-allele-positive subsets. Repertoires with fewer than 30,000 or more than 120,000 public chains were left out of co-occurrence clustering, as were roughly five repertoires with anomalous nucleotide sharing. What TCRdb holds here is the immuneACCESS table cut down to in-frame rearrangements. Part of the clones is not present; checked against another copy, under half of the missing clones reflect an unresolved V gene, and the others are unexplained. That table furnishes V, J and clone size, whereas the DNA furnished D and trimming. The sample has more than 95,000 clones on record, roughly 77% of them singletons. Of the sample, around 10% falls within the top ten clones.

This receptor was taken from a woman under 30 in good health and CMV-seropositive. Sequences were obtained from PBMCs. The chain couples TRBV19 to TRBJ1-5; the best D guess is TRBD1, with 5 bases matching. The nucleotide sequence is TGTGCCAGTACATTGGGCAGGGCCCGGAATCAGCCCCAGCATTTT. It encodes CASTLGRARNQPQHF.